The sequence of this TCR beta chain was determined in a study of T-cell memory formation after mild COVID-19. Looking at the study overall: TCR clusters were largely donor specific.

This CDR3 has 13 amino acids. In germline, CDR1 is ENHRY, CDR2 SYGVKD. V was shortened by 4 bases and J by 4 bases, with 10 bases between the two germline ends. The 5'RACE method, run with constant-segment primers, produced TCR alpha and TCR beta cDNA libraries (carrying sample barcodes and UMIs). MiXCR, applied by TCRdb to the 5' RACE reads, yields one record per CDR3 protein. This table holds 190,000 or so distinct CDR3 sequences, 10% to 13% found once. This clonotype showed up just once. This TCR was recovered from a young man who had mild COVID-19 (a few samples of this study predate the infection). Cell type and time point are not known. This chain joins TRBV10-3 and TRBJ1-2; D unresolved. Sequencing was carried out using PBMCs or a T cell subset sorted from them (not recorded which). Here the CDR3 DNA reads TGTGCCATCAGTGCAGCAGACACCTATGGCTACACCTTC. This gives the protein CAISAADTYGYTF.